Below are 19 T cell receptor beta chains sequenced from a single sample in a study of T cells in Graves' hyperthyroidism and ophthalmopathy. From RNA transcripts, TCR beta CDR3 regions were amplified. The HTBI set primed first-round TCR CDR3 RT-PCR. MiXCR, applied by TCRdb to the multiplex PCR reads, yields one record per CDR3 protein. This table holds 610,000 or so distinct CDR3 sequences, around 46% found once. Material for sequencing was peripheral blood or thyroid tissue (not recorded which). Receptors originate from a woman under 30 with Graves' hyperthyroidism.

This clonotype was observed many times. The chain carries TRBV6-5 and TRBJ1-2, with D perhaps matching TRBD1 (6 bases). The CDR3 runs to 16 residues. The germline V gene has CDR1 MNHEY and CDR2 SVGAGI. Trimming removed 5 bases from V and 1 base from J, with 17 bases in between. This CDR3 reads CASSGAHGGLNYGYTF. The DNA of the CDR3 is TGTGCCAGCAGTGGGGCCCACGGGGGCCTTAACTATGGCTACACCTTC.

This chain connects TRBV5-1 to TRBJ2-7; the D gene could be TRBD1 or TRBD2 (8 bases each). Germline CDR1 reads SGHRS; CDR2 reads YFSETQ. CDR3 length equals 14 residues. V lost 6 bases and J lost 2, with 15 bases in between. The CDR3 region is CASTGQGLAYEQYF. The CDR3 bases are TGCGCCAGCACCGGACAGGGACTAGCCTACGAGCAGTACTTC.

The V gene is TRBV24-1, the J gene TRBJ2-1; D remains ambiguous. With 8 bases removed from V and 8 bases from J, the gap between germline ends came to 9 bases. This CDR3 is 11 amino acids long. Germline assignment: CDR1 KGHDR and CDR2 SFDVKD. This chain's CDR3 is CATTKGYEQFF. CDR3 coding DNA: TGTGCCACCACCAAAGGGTATGAGCAGTTCTTC.

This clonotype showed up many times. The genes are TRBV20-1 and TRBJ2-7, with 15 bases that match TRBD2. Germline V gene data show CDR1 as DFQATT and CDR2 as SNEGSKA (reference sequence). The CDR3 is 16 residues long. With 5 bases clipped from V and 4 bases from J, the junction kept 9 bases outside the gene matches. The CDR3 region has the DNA TGCAGTGCTCAAACCGGACTAGCGGGAGGGCCGTACGAGCAGTACTTC. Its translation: CSAQTGLAGGPYEQYF.

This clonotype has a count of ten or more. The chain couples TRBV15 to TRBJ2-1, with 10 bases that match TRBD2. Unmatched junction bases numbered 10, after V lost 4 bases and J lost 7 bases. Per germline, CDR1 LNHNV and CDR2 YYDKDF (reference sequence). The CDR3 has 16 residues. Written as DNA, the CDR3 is TGTGCCACCAGCAAAACCGGGACTAGCGAAGCGAATGAGCAGTTCTTC. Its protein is CATSKTGTSEANEQFF.

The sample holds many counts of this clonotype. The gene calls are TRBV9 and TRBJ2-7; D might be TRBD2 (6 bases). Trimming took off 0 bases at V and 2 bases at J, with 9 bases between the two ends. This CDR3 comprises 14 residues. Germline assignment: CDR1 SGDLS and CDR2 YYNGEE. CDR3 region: CASSVGDWAYEQYF. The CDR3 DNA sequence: TGTGCCAGCAGCGTAGGGGACTGGGCCTACGAGCAGTACTTC.

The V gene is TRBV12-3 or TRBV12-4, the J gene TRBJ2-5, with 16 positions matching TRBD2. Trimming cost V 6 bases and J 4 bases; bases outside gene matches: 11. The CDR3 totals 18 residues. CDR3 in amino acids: CASRQGLAGGPIAETQYF. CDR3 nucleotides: TGTGCCAGCAGGCAGGGACTAGCGGGGGGGCCGATCGCAGAGACCCAGTACTTC.

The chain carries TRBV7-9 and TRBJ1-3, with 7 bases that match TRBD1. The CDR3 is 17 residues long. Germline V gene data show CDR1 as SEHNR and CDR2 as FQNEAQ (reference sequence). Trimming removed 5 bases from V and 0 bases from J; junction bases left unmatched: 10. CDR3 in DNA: TGTGCCAGCAGCCAAGGTATAGGGGGCCCCTCTGGAAACACCATATATTTT. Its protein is CASSQGIGGPSGNTIYF.

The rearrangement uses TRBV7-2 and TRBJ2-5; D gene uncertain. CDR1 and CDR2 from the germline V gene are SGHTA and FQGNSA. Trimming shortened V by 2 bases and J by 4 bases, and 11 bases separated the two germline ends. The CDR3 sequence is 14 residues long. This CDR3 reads CASSLIANTETQYF. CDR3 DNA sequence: TGTGCCAGCAGCTTAATCGCGAACACAGAGACCCAGTACTTC.

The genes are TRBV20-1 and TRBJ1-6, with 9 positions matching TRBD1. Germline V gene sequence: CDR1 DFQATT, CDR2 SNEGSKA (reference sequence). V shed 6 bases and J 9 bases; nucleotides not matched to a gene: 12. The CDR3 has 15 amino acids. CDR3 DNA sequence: TGCAGTGCCAGTAGTACCGGACAGGGGTCTTCACCCCTCCACTTT. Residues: CSASSTGQGSSPLHF.

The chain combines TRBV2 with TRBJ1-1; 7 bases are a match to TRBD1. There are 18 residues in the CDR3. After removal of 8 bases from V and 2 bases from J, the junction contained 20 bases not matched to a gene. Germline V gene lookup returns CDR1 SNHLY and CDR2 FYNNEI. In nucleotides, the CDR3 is TGTGCCAGCTCCACTCCGGGACAGTTTAGGGGGGCCAACACTGAAGCTTTCTTT. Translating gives CASSTPGQFRGANTEAFF.

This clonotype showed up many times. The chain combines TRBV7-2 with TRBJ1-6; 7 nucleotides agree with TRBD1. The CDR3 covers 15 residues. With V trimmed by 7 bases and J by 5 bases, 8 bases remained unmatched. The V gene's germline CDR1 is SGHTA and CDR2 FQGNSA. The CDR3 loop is CASTLGDSHNSPLHF. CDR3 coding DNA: TGTGCCAGCACCCTGGGGGACAGCCATAATTCACCCCTCCACTTT.

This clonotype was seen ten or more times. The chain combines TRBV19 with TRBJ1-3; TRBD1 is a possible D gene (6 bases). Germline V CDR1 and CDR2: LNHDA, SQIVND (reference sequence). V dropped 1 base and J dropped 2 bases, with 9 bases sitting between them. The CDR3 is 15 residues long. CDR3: CASSIGGAPGNTIYF. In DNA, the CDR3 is TGTGCCAGTAGTATAGGGGGGGCGCCTGGAAACACCATATATTTT. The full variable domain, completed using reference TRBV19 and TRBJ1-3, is DGGITQSPKYLFRKEGQNVTLSCEQNLNHDAMYWYRQDPGQGLRLIYYSQIVNDFQKGDIAEGYSVSREKKESFPLTVTSAQKNPTAFYLCASSIGGAPGNTIYFGEGSWLTVV.

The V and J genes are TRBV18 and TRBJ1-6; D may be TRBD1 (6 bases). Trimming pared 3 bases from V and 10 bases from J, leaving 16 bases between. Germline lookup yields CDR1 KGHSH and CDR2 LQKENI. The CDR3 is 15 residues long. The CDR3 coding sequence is TGTGCCAGCTCACCCCGGTTCGGGACAAACTCACCCCTCCACTTT. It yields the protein CASSPRFGTNSPLHF.

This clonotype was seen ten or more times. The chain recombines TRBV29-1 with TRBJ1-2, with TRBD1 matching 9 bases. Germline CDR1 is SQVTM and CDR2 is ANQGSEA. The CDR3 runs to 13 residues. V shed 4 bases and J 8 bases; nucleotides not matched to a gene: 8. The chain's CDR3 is CSVGNRGPAGYTF. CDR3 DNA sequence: TGCAGCGTTGGTAACAGGGGGCCCGCCGGCTACACCTTC.

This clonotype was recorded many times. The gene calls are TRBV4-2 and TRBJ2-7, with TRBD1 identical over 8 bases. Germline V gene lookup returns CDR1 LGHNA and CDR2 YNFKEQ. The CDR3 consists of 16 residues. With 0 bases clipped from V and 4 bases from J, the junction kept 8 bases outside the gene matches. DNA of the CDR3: TGTGCCAGCAGCCAAGACCCAGGGGGCAGTCAATACGAGCAGTACTTC. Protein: CASSQDPGGSQYEQYF.

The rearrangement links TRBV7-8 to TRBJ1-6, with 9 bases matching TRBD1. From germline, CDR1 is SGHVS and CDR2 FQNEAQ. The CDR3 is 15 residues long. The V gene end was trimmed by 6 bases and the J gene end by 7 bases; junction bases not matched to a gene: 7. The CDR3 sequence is CASSLYGTGNSPLHF. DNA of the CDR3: TGTGCCAGCAGTCTCTATGGGACAGGGAATTCACCCCTCCACTTT.

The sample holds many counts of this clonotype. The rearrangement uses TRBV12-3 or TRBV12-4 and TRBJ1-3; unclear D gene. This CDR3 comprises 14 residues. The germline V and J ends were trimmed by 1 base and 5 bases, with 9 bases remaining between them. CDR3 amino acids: CASSLGRRRNTIYF. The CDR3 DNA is TGTGCCAGCAGTTTAGGCAGGCGACGAAACACCATATATTTT.

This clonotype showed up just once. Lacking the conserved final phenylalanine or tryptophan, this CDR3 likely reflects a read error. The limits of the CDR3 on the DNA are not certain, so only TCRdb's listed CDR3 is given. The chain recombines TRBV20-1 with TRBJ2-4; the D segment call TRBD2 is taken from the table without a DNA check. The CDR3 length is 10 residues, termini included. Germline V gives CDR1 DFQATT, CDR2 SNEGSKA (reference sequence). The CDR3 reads CSARALSWRE.